The 21 T cell receptor beta chains given below trace back to one sample, sequenced in a study of blood T cell repertoires in COVID-19 (dated by TCRdb to the early 2020s). Library preparation employed the immunoSEQ multiplex PCR assay. TCRdb took this table from immuneACCESS and kept in-frame rearrangements with V and J called. Such tables lack part of the clones; where checked against another copy, unresolved V genes explain under half of the gap, and the rest is unexplained. The sample has 200,000 to 250,000 clones on record, about nine tenths of them singletons. The biggest ten clones account for about 2.5% of the sample. The sample was peripheral blood. These receptors were taken from an older woman with acute or convalescent COVID-19.

This clone was seen more than once but under ten times. The chain recombines TRBV12-5 with TRBJ1-1, with D hard to call. V lost 5 bases, J lost 7 bases, and 8 bases lay in between. The CDR3 loop spans 11 amino acids. CDR1 LGHNT and CDR2 FRNRAP come from the germline V gene. This CDR3 is CASGGPREAFF. The CDR3 DNA sequence: TGTGCTAGTGGTGGGCCCCGTGAAGCTTTCTTT.

The rearrangement uses TRBV19 and TRBJ1-2, with TRBD1 matching over 8 bases. From germline, CDR1 is LNHDA and CDR2 SQIVND (reference sequence). V gave up 2 bases and J gave up 8 bases; unmatched junction bases: 4. This CDR3 region has 13 residues. Written as DNA, the CDR3 is TGTGCCAGTAGTATACGACAGGGGAGAGGCTACACCTTC. Translation: CASSIRQGRGYTF. The full variable domain, its missing parts supplied by reference TRBV19 and TRBJ1-2, is DGGITQSPKYLFRKEGQNVTLSCEQNLNHDAMYWYRQDPGQGLRLIYYSQIVNDFQKGDIAEGYSVSREKKESFPLTVTSAQKNPTAFYLCASSIRQGRGYTFGSGTRLTVV.

The V gene is TRBV7-8, the J gene TRBJ2-7, with D possibly being TRBD1 (6 bases). Germline loops: CDR1 SGHVS, CDR2 FQNEAQ. Trimming cost V 5 bases and J 1 base, with 18 bases left between them. The CDR3 is made up of 16 amino acids. CDR3 coding DNA: TGTGCCAGCAGCCGGATACCGGGACAACGATCCTACGAGCAGTACTTC. This sequence encodes CASSRIPGQRSYEQYF.

The chain combines TRBV9 with TRBJ2-3, with D possibly being TRBD2 (7 bases). Germline V gene sequence: CDR1 SGDLS, CDR2 YYNGEE. Trimming took off 3 bases at V and 2 bases at J, with 10 bases between the two ends. CDR3 length: 14 residues. This chain's CDR3 is CASSDGGLTDTQYF. The CDR3 DNA follows: TGTGCCAGCAGCGACGGGGGGCTCACAGATACGCAGTATTTT.

This clone came up once. This rearrangement joins TRBV6-5 to TRBJ2-1, with D hard to call. CDR1 and CDR2 (germline): MNHEY, SVGAGI. Trimming stripped 1 base from V and 0 bases from J, with 10 bases between. The CDR3 has 16 residues. The CDR3 loop is CASSYYPADSYNEQFF. The CDR3 bases are TGTGCCAGCAGTTACTACCCGGCGGACTCCTACAATGAGCAGTTCTTC.

The CDR3 region has the DNA TGTGCCAGCGCTCCCGCTAGTTTAACGCAGTATTTT. Translation: CASAPASLTQYF. J is TRBJ2-3 and V is TRBV12-3 or TRBV12-4; D remains ambiguous. There are 12 residues in the CDR3. Trimming took 8 bases from V and 9 from J, leaving 15 bases between them.

The V and J genes are TRBV5-1 and TRBJ2-7, with 10 bases identical to TRBD2. CDR1 and CDR2 from the germline V gene are SGHRS and YFSETQ. The CDR3 contains 15 residues. Trimming at V came to 1 base and at J to 2 bases, leaving 3 bases not matched to a gene. The CDR3 DNA is TGCGCCAGCAGCTTGAGAACTAGCGGGACCTACGAGCAGTACTTC. This sequence encodes CASSLRTSGTYEQYF.

In this sample, this clone turned up once. The chain links TRBV19 to TRBJ2-7; 7 nucleotides agree with TRBD1. The germline gives CDR1 LNHDA, CDR2 SQIVND (reference sequence). The V segment lost 2 bases and the J segment 7 bases; nucleotides outside the gene matches: 14. CDR3 size: 16 residues. The CDR3: CASSITRAGGLREQYF. The CDR3 DNA reads as TGTGCCAGTAGTATAACTCGGGCAGGGGGTTTACGGGAGCAGTACTTC.

The chain carries TRBV9 and TRBJ1-2, with 7 nucleotides matching TRBD1. J lost 1 base, V lost 3 bases, and 6 bases had no gene match. The V gene's germline CDR1 is SGDLS and CDR2 YYNGEE. There are 15 residues in the CDR3. The CDR3 loop reads CASSAGTAFNYGYTF. The CDR3 coding sequence is TGTGCCAGCAGCGCCGGGACAGCATTTAACTATGGCTACACCTTC. The entire variable domain, with the rest obtained from reference TRBV9 and TRBJ1-2, is as follows: DSGVTQTPKHLITATGQRVTLRCSPRSGDLSVYWYQQSLDQGLQFLIQYYNGEERAKGNILERFSAQQFPDLHSELNLSSLELGDSALYFCASSAGTAFNYGYTFGSGTRLTVV.

The chain is built from TRBV7-9 and TRBJ2-3; 10 nucleotides agree with TRBD1. With 5 bases clipped from V and 3 bases from J, the junction kept 5 bases outside the gene matches. CDR1 and CDR2 from the germline V gene are SEHNR and FQNEAQ (reference sequence). This CDR3 is 15 amino acids long. DNA for the CDR3: TGTGCCAGCAGCCCGGGACAGGGGCGGACAGATACGCAGTATTTT. This sequence encodes CASSPGQGRTDTQYF.

The chain recombines TRBV30 with TRBJ1-5; no reliable D call. Trimming cost V 2 bases and J 4 bases, with 9 bases left between them. The length of the CDR3 is 13 residues. Germline lookup yields CDR1 GTSNPN and CDR2 SVGIG (reference sequence). The CDR3 coding sequence is TGTGCCTGGAGTCTTGCAGAAAATCAGCCCCAGCATTTT. Protein: CAWSLAENQPQHF. Full variable domain (outside the CDR3, taken from reference TRBV30 and TRBJ1-5): SQTIHQWPATLVQPVGSPLSLECTVEGTSNPNLYWYRQAAGRGLQLLFYSVGIGQISSEVPQNLSASRPQDRQFILSSKKLLLSDSGFYLCAWSLAENQPQHFGDGTRLSIL.

The V and J genes are TRBV3-1 (or the pseudogene TRBV3-2) and TRBJ1-1; 7 bases are a match to TRBD1. V was pared by 8 bases and J by 4 bases, with 4 bases of the junction left unmatched. Germline CDR1 reads LGHDT; CDR2 reads YNNKEL (reference sequence). The CDR3 sequence is 12 residues long. CDR3 in amino acids: CASGRDSTEAFF. CDR3 sequence (DNA): TGTGCCAGCGGAAGGGACAGCACTGAAGCTTTCTTT.

This clone was recorded once. The chain uses TRBV13 and TRBJ1-1; 7 bases are a match to TRBD1. The V gene's germline CDR1 is PRHDT and CDR2 FYEKMQ (reference sequence). V lost 2 bases and J lost 0; bases outside the gene matches: 9. This CDR3 has 17 residues. CDR3 amino acids: CASSLKPTGNMNTEAFF. The CDR3 DNA reads as TGTGCCAGCAGCTTAAAACCGACAGGGAACATGAACACTGAAGCTTTCTTT.

V gene TRBV7-9 combines with J gene TRBJ1-5; a possible D gene is TRBD1 (6 bases). CDR1 is SEHNR and CDR2 is FQNEAQ in the germline V gene (reference sequence). The CDR3 totals 14 residues. The germline V and J ends were trimmed by 2 bases and 5 bases, with 10 bases remaining between them. The CDR3 is CASSLSTGYQPQHF. CDR3 coding DNA: TGTGCCAGCAGCTTATCGACAGGCTATCAGCCCCAGCATTTT.

This clone was seen a single time. The V call is TRBV6-6, the J call TRBJ2-1; tentative D call: TRBD2 (6 bases). The V and J ends lost 5 bases and 0 bases respectively, with 17 bases between them. There are 17 residues in the CDR3. Germline lookup yields CDR1 MNHNY and CDR2 SVGAGI (reference sequence). CDR3 DNA sequence: TGTGCCAGCAGTCCACGCCTAGCGCAGAGCTCCTACAATGAGCAGTTCTTC. This encodes CASSPRLAQSSYNEQFF.

This rearrangement joins TRBV18 to TRBJ2-5, with TRBD2 matching over 7 bases. The CDR3 spans 15 residues. The trim removed 0 bases at V and 4 bases at J, leaving 5 bases unmatched. Germline V gene sequence: CDR1 KGHSH, CDR2 LQKENI. The CDR3 DNA sequence: TGTGCCAGCTCACCACCGACGGGAGGAGGAGAGACCCAGTACTTC. This sequence encodes CASSPPTGGGETQYF.

The genes are TRBV6-5 and TRBJ2-1; 13 bases fit TRBD2. The CDR3 length is 16 residues. The germline V gene has CDR1 MNHEY and CDR2 SVGAGI. After removal of 2 bases from V and 10 bases from J, the junction contained 8 bases not matched to a gene. CDR3 bases: TGTGCCAGCAGTTACGAAGGACTAGCGGGAGCACGAGAGCAGTTCTTC. Translated, it gives CASSYEGLAGAREQFF.

The chain is built from TRBV6-2 or TRBV6-3 and TRBJ2-7; TRBD2 matches at 15 bases. CDR1 is MNHEY, CDR2 SVGEGT, per germline. This CDR3 spans 18 amino acids. V gave up 5 bases and J gave up 0 bases; unmatched junction bases: 8. CDR3 coding DNA: TGTGCCAGCAGTCCCGGGACTAGCGGGAGGCCGAGCTCCTACGAGCAGTACTTC. Its translation is CASSPGTSGRPSSYEQYF.

This sequence joins TRBV5-1 and TRBJ2-4; TRBD2 aligns across 8 bases. The CDR3 is made up of 16 amino acids. V lost 4 bases, J lost 1 base, and 7 bases stayed unmatched. The V gene's germline CDR1 is SGHRS and CDR2 YFSETQ. The CDR3 sequence is CASSIGLAGAKNIQYF. The DNA of the CDR3 is TGCGCCAGCAGCATTGGACTAGCTGGGGCCAAAAACATTCAGTACTTC.

In its sample, this clone was seen once. The CDR3 sequence is CASSPDRGGLGAGNTIYF. The CDR3 nucleotides read TGTGCCAGCTCACCGGACAGGGGAGGCCTGGGGGCTGGAAACACCATATATTTT. The V and J genes are TRBV18 and TRBJ1-3; TRBD1 matches at 9 bases. Germline trimming cut 3 bases from V and 2 bases from J; bases unmatched to any gene: 11. Germline V lookup: CDR1 KGHSH, CDR2 LQKENI. This CDR3 has 18 amino acids.

The chain joins TRBV5-4 to TRBJ1-2; TRBD1 agrees at 8 bases. CDR3 size: 16 residues. J lost 0 bases, V lost 6 bases, and 10 bases had no gene match. Per the germline V gene, CDR1 is SGHNT and CDR2 is YYREEE (reference sequence). CDR3 protein: CASTLVPGGTNYGYTF. CDR3 nucleotides: TGTGCCAGCACCCTCGTTCCAGGGGGCACTAACTATGGCTACACCTTC.